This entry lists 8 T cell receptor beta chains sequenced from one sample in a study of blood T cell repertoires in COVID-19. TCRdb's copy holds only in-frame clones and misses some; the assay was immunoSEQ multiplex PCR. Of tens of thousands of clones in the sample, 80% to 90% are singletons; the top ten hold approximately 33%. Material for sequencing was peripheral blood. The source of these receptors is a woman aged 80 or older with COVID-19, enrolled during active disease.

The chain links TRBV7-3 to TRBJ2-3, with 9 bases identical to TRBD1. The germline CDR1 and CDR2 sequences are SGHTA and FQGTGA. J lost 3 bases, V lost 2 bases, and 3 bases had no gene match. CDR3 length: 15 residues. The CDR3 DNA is TGTGCCAGCAGCTTAGGACAGGGGTGGACAGATACGCAGTATTTT. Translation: CASSLGQGWTDTQYF.

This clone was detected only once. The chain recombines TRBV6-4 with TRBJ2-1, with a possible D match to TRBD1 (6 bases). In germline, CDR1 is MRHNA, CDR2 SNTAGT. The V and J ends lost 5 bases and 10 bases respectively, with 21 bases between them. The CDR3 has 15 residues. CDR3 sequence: CASSPMTGPTMEQFF. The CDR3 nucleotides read TGTGCCAGCAGTCCTATGACAGGACCTACAATGGAGCAGTTCTTC.

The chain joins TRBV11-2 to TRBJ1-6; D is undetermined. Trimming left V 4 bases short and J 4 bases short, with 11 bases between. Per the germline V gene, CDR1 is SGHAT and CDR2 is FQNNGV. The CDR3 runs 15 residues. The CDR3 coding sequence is TGTGCCAGCAGCTCGGCCGGAGGGTATAATTCACCCCTCCACTTT. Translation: CASSSAGGYNSPLHF.

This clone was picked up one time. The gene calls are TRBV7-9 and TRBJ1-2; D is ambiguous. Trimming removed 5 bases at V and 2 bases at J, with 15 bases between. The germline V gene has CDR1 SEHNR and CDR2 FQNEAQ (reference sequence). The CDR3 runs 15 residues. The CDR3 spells CASSGEVSPNYGYTF. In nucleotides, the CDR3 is TGTGCCAGCAGCGGAGAGGTCAGCCCAAACTATGGCTACACCTTC.

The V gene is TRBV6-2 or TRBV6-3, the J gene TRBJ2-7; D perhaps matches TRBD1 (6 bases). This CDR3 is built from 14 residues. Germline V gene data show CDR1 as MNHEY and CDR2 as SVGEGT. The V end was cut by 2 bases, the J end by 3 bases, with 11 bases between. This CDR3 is CASSYGVGGYEQYF. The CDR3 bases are TGTGCCAGCAGTTACGGGGTAGGGGGCTACGAGCAGTACTTC.

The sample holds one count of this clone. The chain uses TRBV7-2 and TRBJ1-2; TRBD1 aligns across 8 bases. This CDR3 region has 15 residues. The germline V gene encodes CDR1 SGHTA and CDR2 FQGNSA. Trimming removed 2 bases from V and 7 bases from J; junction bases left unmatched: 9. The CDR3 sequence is CASSLSIATGAGYTF. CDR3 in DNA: TGTGCCAGCAGCTTATCGATCGCGACAGGGGCTGGCTACACCTTC.

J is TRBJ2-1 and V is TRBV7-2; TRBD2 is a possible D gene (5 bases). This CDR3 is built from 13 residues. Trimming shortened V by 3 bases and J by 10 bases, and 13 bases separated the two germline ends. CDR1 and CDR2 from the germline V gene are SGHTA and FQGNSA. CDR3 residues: CASSFTRGPEQFF. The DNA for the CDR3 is TGTGCCAGCAGCTTTACGCGCGGGCCGGAGCAGTTCTTC.

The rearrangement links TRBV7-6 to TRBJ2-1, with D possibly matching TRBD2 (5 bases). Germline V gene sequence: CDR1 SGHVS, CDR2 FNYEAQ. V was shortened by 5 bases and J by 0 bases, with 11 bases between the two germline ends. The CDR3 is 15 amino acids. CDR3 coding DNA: TGTGCCAGCAGCACGGGGTTGAGCTCCTACAATGAGCAGTTCTTC. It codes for CASSTGLSSYNEQFF.